This is a list of T cell receptor beta chains from one sample in a study of blood T cell repertoires in COVID-19. Clones were read by immunoSEQ multiplex PCR, and TCRdb kept only the in-frame ones, dropping some. The table has 180,000 or so clones, over 75% seen once; the top ten hold about 1.2%. The specimen was peripheral blood. The receptors originated from a man aged 60-69 years who had recovered from COVID-19. Both conserved end residues are part of each CDR3. A D gene is named only where the DNA matches it firmly. For some rows the clone size is stated as once, few or many, or as a class when expanded; others skip it.

-,few,TRBJ1-1,TRBV21-1,TGTGCCAGCCAGCCGACAGGGTCGGGCACTGAAGCTTTCTTT,CASQPTGSGTEAFF
TRBD2,-,TRBJ2-3,TRBV6-2/TRBV6-3,TGTGCCAGCAGCTCCCCCAGGACTAGCGACCAGGGGGATACGCAGTATTTT,CASSSPRTSDQGDTQYF
-,-,TRBJ2-5,TRBV5-1,TGCGCCAGCAGCTTGTCGGGGGTACCCTGGCAAGAGACCCAGTACTTC,CASSLSGVPWQETQYF
TRBD2,-,TRBJ2-3,TRBV5-6,TGTGCCAGCAGCTTTGTAGCGGGGGAGGCGGATTTT,CASSFVAGEADF
-,-,TRBJ2-5,TRBV5-1,TGCGCCAGCAGCTTCGGGGAGGCGGAGACCCAGTACTTC,CASSFGEAETQYF
-,-,TRBJ1-2,TRBV6-5,TGTGCCAGCACCATCAGCGCTAACTATGGCTACACCTTC,CASTISANYGYTF
-,-,TRBJ1-6,TRBV10-3,TGTGCCATCAGTGACATGACGGGTGATAATTCACCCCTCCACTTT,CAISDMTGDNSPLHF
TRBD1,-,TRBJ1-1,TRBV19,TGTGCCAGTAGTATGACAGGGGAGGACACTGAAGCTTTCTTT,CASSMTGEDTEAFF
-,-,TRBJ1-2,TRBV6-1,TGTGCCAGCAGTGAAGGGGAGGGGGGATATGGCTACACCTTC,CASSEGEGGYGYTF
-,-,TRBJ2-3,TRBV24-1,TGTGCCACCATGGAGGGGGCTGGAGATACGCAGTATTTT,CATMEGAGDTQYF
TRBD1,-,TRBJ2-7,TRBV27,TGTGCCAGCAGTCCGGGACAGTCCTACGAGCAGTACTTC,CASSPGQSYEQYF
TRBD2,-,TRBJ2-1,TRBV19,TGTGCCAGTAGTATGTTAGCGGGGGGAGGGCGCGATGAGCAGTTCTTC,CASSMLAGGGRDEQFF
TRBD2,-,TRBJ2-1,TRBV5-4,TGTGCCAGCAGCTTGGTTGGGACTAGCGGGGGAGGTGAGCAGTTCTTC,CASSLVGTSGGGEQFF
TRBD2,once,TRBJ2-1,TRBV11-3,TGTGCCAGCAGCTTAGACTTTGGTCTAGCGGGGTACAATGAGCAGTTCTTC,CASSLDFGLAGYNEQFF